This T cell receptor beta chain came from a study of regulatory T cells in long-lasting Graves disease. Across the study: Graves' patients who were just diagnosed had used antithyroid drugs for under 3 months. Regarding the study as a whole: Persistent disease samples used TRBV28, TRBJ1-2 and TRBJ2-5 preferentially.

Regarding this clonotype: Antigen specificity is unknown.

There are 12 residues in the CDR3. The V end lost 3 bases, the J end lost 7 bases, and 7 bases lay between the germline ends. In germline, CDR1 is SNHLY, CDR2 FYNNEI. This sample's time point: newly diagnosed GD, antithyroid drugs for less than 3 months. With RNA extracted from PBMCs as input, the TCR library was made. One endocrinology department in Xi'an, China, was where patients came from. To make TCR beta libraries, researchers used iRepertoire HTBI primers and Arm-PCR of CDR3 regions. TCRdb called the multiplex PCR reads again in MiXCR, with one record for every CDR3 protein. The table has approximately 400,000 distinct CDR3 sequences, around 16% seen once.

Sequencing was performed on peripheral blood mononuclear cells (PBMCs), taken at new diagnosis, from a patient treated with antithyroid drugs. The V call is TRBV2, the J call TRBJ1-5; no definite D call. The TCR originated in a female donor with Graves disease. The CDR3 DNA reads TGTGCCAGCAGTGATCGCGCCCAGCCCCAGCATTTT. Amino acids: CASSDRAQPQHF.